The TCR beta chain under discussion was sequenced for a study of T cell responses to AZD1222 COVID-19 vaccine (dated by TCRdb to the early 2020s). With respect to the entire study: TCR sequencing covered approximately 230 trial participants: 207 given two doses of AZD1222 and around 25 given two doses of MenACWY control vaccine. Enrollment into the trials was organized by age into subgroups of 18-55, 56-69 and 70-plus years, and those subgroups contained 148, 28 and 57 TCR-sequenced participants, respectively. The research as a whole found: Participants were mostly white British and included more females than males, and it was suggested by the authors that clonal diversity may have been underestimated. Conclusions about previously exposed vaccinees were limited because only six AZD1222 recipients were SARS-CoV-2 seropositive at baseline. Reportedly, close to half of the unique spike-specific TCRs recognized epitopes lying outside the regions that are mutated in the B.1.351 and B.1.1.7 variants. Because no day 14 peak-response samples were available, repertoires were characterized only after the peak T cell response. The 56-69-year group was small, and its depth increase did not reach significance, likely because of low power. A significant rise in spike-specific TCR breadth and depth was observed after two AZD1222 doses relative to day 0 and relative to MenACWY recipients. Vaccine-associated CD4 TCRs spanned the whole spike protein, with dominant responses in regions 160-218 and 743-854.

The CDR3 regions of human TCRbeta chains were analyzed by immunosequencing. The original methods were these. TCRs in the repertoires were compared against a reference library of SARS-CoV-2-specific TCRs that had been generated with the MIRA antigen-specificity platform. Breadth was defined as the fraction of unique TCRs that were SARS-CoV-2-associated, and depth was defined as the fraction of total T cells that were SARS-CoV-2-associated. Using the MIRA data, every spike-specific TCR was mapped to the spike region that the TCR reacted to and assigned to either a CD4 or a CD8 class. Log10-transformed breadth and depth values were compared by one-way ANOVA with Sidak's multiple comparisons tests. Held by TCRdb, this immuneACCESS table contains in-frame sequences only and omits some clones. Under half of the omission traces to an unresolved V gene where checked; the cause of the rest is unknown. From that table come the V and J calls and clone size; the DNA was used to work out D and trimming. The sample includes about 120,000 clones, with just over 90% observed a single time. The ten largest clones take up approximately 5% of the sample.

This clone was seen a handful of times. Its antigen is not yet known. One base away there is no much larger clone; base qualities are not given. Taken with the paper, the label for time point translates to: about 28 days (+/-7) after the second vaccine dose. AZD1222 recipients with second doses at about 4 weeks or about 12 weeks were pooled, because spike-specific TCR depth and breadth did not differ between schedules. The vaccinee samples were drawn from two UK trials, COV001 and COV002, one of which was a single-blind randomized controlled phase 2/3 trial testing AZD1222 (ChAdOx1 nCoV-19) in healthy adults. Trial participant PBMC samples were collected at day 0 and day 28 after the second dose for TCRbeta chain sequencing. The CDR3 covers 14 residues, taking in both the cysteine and the phenylalanine. Just the 42-base CDR3 DNA is kept, in frame starting at base 1. CDR1 and CDR2 are read off the germline V gene as MDHEN and SYDVKM. V drops 1 base and J drops 4 bases, leaving 11 bases in between.

The sequences come from peripheral blood, collected 28 days after the second AZD1222 dose. The sequence joins TRBV28 to TRBJ2-7, with no D gene named confidently. The clonotype comes from an adult who received the AZD1222 COVID-19 vaccine. The nucleotide sequence reads TGTGCCAGCAGTTTATCGTCCTTGGGGTACGAGCAGTACTTC. Its coded protein is CASSLSSLGYEQYF.